The 2 T cell receptor beta chains in this list originate from one sample, sequenced in a study of blood T cell repertoires in COVID-19. TCRdb keeps only in-frame clones here, not all; method: immunoSEQ multiplex PCR. The sample yields about 55,000 clones, around 83% seen once. The sample was peripheral blood. The receptors originated from a woman aged 60-70 years with acute or convalescent COVID-19.

This chain joins TRBV30 and TRBJ1-6, with 7 positions matching TRBD1. The CDR3 runs 15 residues. Germline-derived CDR1 and CDR2 are GTSNPN and SVGIG (reference sequence). Unmatched junction bases numbered 5, after V lost 4 bases and J lost 2 bases. CDR3 bases: TGTGCCTGGAATAAGGGGACAGCCTATAATTCACCCCTCCACTTT. Protein: CAWNKGTAYNSPLHF.

This chain's CDR3 is CSARSGFEQYF. CDR3 nucleotide sequence: TGCAGCGCCCGGTCAGGGTTCGAGCAGTACTTC. The chain carries TRBV20-1 and TRBJ2-7; D may be TRBD1 (5 bases). CDR3 size: 11 residues. Germline values: CDR1 DFQATT, CDR2 SNEGSKA (reference sequence).